This T cell receptor beta chain was profiled in a study of beta chain features in type 1 diabetes. Study overall: Investigators examined more than 90 million sorted cells across all samples. Study-wide results and limits: A moderate, significant TCRB CDR3 shortening appeared in type 1 diabetes across four CD4+ subsets.

This clone was recorded a few times. Antigen: not known. With V trimmed by 5 bases and J by 6 bases, 9 bases remained unmatched. Germline CDR1 and CDR2: SGHTA and FQGNSA. The CDR3 spans 15 residues. Sequencing targeted expressed TCRB transcripts, as all isolated RNA had been reverse transcribed. The method was immunoSEQ multiplex PCR; TCRdb's version includes in-frame clones alone and lacks a portion of them. The repertoire holds 55,000 to 85,000 clones, roughly 49% seen once, with about 0.7% in the top ten. This clonotype originated in a man aged 25 to 40 with type 1 diabetes. This rearrangement joins TRBV7-2 to TRBJ2-3; TRBD2 matches at 9 bases. Input material: central memory CD4+ T cells from blood. Here the CDR3 DNA reads TGTGCCAGCAGCAGATGGCTAGCGGGATCGGATACGCAGTATTTT. As protein: CASSRWLAGSDTQYF.